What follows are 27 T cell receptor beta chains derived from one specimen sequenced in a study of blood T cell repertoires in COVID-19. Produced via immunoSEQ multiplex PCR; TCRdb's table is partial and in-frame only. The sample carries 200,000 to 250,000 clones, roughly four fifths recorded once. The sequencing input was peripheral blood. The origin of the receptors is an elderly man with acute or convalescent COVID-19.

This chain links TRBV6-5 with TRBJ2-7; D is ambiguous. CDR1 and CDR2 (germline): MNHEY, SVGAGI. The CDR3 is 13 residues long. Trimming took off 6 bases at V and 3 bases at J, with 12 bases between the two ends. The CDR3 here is CASRYTSYYEQYF. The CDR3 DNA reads TGTGCCAGCAGATACACCTCCTACTACGAGCAGTACTTC.

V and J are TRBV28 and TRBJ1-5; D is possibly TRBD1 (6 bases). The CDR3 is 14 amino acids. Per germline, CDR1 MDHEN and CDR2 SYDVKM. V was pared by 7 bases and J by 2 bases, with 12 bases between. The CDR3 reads CASISGQRNQPQHF. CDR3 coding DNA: TGTGCCAGCATTTCAGGACAGCGCAATCAGCCCCAGCATTTT.

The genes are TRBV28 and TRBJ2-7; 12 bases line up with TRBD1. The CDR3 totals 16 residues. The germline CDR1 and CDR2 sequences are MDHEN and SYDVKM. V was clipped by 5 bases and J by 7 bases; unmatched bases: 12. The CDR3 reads CASSHPGTGGLREQYF. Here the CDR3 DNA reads TGTGCCAGCAGTCATCCCGGGACAGGGGGCTTGAGGGAGCAGTACTTC.

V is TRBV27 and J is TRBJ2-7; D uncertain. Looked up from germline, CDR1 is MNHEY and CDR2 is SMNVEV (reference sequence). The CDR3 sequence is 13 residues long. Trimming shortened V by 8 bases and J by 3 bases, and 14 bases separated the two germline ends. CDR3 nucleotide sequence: TGTGCCAGCGCATGGTCAGGTAACTACGAGCAGTACTTC. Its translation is CASAWSGNYEQYF.

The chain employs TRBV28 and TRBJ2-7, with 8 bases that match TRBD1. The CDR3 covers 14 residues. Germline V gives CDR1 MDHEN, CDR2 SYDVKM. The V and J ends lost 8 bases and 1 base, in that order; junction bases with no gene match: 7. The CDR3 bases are TGTGCCAGCGGGCGGCAGGGGGCATCCTACGAGCAGTACTTC. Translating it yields CASGRQGASYEQYF.

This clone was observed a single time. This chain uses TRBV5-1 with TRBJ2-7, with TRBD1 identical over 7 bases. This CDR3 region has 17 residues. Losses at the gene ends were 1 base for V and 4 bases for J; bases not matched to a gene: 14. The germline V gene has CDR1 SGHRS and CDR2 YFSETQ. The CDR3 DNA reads TGCGCCAGCAGCTTGTCTCATCGGCGGGTCAGGGGGTACGAGCAGTACTTC. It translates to CASSLSHRRVRGYEQYF.

CDR3 sequence reads: CASSPKGQGASGRALTGELFF. CDR3 DNA sequence: TGTGCCAGCAGCCCCAAGGGACAGGGGGCTAGCGGGAGGGCCTTAACCGGGGAGCTGTTTTTT. The rearrangement links TRBV4-2 to TRBJ2-2, with D perhaps TRBD1 or TRBD2 (12 bases each). Trimming removed 4 bases at V and 5 bases at J, with 32 bases between. The CDR3 consists of 21 residues. The germline V gene has CDR1 LGHNA and CDR2 YNFKEQ.

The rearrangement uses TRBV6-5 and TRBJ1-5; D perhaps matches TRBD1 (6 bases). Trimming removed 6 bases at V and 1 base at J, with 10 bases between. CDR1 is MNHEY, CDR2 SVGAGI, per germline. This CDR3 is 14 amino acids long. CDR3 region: CASRDQGSNQPQHF. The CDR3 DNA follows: TGTGCCAGCAGAGATCAGGGGAGCAATCAGCCCCAGCATTTT.

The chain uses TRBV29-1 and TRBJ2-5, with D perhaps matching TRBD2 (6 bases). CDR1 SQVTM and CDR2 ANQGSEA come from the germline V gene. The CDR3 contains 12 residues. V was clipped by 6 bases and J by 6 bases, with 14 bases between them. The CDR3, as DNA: TGCAGCGTCTTAGTGGGAGGAAAGACCCAGTACTTC. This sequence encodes CSVLVGGKTQYF.

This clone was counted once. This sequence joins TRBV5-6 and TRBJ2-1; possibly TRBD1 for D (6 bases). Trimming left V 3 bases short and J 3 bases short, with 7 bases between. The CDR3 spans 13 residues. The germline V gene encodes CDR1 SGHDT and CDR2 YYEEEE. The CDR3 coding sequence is TGTGCCAGCAGCTCGGACAGCTACAATGAGCAGTTCTTC. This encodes CASSSDSYNEQFF. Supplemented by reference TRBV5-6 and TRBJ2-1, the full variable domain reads DAGVTQSPTHLIKTRGQQVTLRCSPKSGHDTVSWYQQALGQGPQFIFQYYEEEERQRGNFPDRFSGHQFPNYSSELNVNALLLGDSALYLCASSSDSYNEQFFGPGTRLTVL.

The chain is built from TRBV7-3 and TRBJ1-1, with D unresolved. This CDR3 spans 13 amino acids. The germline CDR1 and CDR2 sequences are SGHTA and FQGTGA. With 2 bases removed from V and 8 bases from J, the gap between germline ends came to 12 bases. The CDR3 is CASSLLPGSEAFF. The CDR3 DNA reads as TGTGCCAGCAGCTTATTACCAGGCTCCGAAGCTTTCTTT.

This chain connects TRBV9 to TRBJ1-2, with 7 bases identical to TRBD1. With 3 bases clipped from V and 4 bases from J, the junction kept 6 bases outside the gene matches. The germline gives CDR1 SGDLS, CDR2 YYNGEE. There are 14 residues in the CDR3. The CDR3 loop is CASSAGTEGYGYTF. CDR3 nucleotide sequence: TGTGCCAGCAGCGCTGGGACAGAGGGCTATGGCTACACCTTC.

For the CDR3, the DNA is TGTGCCAGCTCATCCGGAGGTACGGGGTTCTTC. Residues: CASSSGGTGFF. This chain connects TRBV18 to TRBJ2-1; D is possibly TRBD2 (5 bases). The CDR3 runs 11 residues. Germline V lookup: CDR1 KGHSH, CDR2 LQKENI. V was cut by 5 bases and J by 15 bases, with 14 bases left in between.

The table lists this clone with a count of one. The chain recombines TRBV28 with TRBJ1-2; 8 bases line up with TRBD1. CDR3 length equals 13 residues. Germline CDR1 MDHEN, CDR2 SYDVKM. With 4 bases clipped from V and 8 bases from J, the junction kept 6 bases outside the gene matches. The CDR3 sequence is CASSSDRGRGYTF. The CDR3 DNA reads TGTGCCAGCAGTTCCGACAGGGGAAGGGGCTACACCTTC.

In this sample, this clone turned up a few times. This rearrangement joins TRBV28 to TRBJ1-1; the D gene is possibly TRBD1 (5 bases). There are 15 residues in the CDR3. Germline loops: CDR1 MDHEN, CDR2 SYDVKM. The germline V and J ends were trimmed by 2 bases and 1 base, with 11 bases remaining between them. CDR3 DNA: TGTGCCAGCAGTTTACCCCTTGGGGCGAACACTGAAGCTTTCTTT. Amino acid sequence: CASSLPLGANTEAFF.

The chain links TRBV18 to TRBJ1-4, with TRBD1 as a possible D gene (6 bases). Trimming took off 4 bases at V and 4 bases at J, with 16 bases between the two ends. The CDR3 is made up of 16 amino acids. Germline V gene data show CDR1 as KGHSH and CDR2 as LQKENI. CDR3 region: CASSLNARGLNEKLFF. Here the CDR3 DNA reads TGTGCCAGCTCACTTAACGCCAGGGGTCTTAATGAAAAACTGTTTTTT.

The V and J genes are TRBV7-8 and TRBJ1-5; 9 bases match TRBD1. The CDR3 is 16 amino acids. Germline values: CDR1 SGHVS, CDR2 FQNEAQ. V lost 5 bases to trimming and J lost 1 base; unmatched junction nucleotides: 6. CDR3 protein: CASSAGQGLSNQPQHF. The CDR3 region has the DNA TGTGCCAGCAGCGCGGGACAGGGTTTGAGCAATCAGCCCCAGCATTTT.

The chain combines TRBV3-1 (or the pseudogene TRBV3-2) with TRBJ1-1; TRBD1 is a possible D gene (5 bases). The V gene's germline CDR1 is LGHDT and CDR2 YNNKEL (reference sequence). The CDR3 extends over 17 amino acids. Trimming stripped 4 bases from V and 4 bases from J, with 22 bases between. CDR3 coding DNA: TGTGCCAGCAGCCGAGGAAATACAGCGCTGGGGCGCACTGAAGCTTTCTTT. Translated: CASSRGNTALGRTEAFF.

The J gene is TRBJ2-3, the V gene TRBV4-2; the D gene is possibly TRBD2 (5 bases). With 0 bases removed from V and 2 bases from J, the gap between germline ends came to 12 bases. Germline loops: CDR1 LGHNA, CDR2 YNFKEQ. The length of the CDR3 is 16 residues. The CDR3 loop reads CASSQDRSGLTDTQYF. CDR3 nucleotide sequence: TGTGCCAGCAGCCAAGATCGGAGCGGCCTCACAGATACGCAGTATTTT.

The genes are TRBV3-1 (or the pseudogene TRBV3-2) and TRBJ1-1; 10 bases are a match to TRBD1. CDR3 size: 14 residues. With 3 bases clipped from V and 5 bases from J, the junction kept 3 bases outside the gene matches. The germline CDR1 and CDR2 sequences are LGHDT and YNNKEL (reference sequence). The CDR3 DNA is TGTGCCAGCAGCCAGCAGGACAGGGGGACTGAAGCTTTCTTT. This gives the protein CASSQQDRGTEAFF.

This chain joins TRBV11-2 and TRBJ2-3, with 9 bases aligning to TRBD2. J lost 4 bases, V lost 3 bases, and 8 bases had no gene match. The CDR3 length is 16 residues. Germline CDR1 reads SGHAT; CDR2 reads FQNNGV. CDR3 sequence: CASSFFHSGSADTQYF. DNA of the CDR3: TGTGCCAGCAGCTTCTTTCATAGCGGGAGCGCAGATACGCAGTATTTT.

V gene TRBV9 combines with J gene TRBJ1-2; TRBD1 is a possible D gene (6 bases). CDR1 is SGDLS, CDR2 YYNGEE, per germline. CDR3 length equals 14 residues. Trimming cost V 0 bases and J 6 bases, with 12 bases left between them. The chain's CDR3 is CASSVEVGQNGYTF. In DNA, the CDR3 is TGTGCCAGCAGCGTAGAGGTAGGACAGAATGGCTACACCTTC. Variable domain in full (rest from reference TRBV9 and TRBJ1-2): DSGVTQTPKHLITATGQRVTLRCSPRSGDLSVYWYQQSLDQGLQFLIQYYNGEERAKGNILERFSAQQFPDLHSELNLSSLELGDSALYFCASSVEVGQNGYTFGSGTRLTVV.

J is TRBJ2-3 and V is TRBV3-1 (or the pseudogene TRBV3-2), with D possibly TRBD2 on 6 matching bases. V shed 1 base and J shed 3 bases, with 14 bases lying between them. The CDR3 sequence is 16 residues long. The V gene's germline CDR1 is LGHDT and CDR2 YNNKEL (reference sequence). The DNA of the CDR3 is TGTGCCAGCAGCCAAGGGGGACTCCAGCTTACAGATACGCAGTATTTT. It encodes CASSQGGLQLTDTQYF.

In DNA form, the CDR3 reads TGTGCCACCAGTGATTCCGGGACAAATAACTATGGCTACACCTTC. It encodes CATSDSGTNNYGYTF. This chain uses TRBV24-1 with TRBJ1-2, with D tentatively TRBD1 (6 bases). The V gene lost 2 bases and the J gene lost 1 base, with 10 bases spanning the gap. The CDR3 contains 15 residues. Germline CDR1 reads KGHDR; CDR2 reads SFDVKD.

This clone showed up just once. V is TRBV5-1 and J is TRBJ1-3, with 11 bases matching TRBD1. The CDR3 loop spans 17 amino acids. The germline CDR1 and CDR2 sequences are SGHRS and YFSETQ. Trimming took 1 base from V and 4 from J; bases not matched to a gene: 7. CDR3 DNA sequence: TGCGCCAGCAGCTTGTGGACAGGGGGCGCGGACGGAAACACCATATATTTT. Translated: CASSLWTGGADGNTIYF.

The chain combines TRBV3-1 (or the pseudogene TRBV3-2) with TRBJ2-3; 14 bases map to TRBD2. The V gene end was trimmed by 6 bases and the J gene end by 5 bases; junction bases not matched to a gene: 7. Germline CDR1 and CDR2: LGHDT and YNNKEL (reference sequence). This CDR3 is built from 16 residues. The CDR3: CASSFQGTSGGDTQYF. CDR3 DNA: TGTGCCAGCAGTTTCCAGGGGACTAGCGGGGGAGATACGCAGTATTTT.

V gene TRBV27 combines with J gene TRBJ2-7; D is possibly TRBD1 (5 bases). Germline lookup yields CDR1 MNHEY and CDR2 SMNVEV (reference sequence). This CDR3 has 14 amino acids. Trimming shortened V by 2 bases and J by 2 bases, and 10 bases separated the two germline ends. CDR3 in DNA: TGTGCCAGCAGTTTACAGGGAACTACCTACGAGCAGTACTTC. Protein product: CASSLQGTTYEQYF.